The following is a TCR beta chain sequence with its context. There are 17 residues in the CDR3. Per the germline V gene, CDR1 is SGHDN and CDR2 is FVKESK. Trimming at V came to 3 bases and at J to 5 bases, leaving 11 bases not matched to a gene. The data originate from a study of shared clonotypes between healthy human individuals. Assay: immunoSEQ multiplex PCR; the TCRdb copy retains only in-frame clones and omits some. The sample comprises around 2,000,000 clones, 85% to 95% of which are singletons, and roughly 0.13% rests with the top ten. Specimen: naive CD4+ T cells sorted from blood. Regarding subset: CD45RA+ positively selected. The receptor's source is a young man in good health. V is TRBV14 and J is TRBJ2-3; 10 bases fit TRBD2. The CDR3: CASSHNLLAGAEDTQYF. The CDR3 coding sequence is TGTGCCAGCAGCCATAATCTCCTAGCGGGGGCAGAAGATACGCAGTATTTT.